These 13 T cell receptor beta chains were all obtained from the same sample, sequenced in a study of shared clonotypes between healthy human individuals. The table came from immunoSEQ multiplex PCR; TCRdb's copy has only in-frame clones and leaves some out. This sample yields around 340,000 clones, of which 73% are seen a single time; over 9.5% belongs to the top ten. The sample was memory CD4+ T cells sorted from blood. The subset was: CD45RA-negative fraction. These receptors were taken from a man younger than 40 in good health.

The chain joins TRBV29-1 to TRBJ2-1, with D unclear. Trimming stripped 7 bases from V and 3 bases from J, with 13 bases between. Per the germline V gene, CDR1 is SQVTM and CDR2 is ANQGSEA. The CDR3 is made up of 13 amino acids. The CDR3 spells CSGPSRDYNEQFF. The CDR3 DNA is TGCAGCGGCCCCTCGCGCGACTACAATGAGCAGTTCTTC.

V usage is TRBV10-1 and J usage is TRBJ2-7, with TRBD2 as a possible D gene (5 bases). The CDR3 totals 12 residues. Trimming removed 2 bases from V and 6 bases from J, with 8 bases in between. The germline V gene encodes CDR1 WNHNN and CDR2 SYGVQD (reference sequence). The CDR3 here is CASSEASSEQYF. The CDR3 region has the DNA TGCGCCAGCAGTGAGGCTAGCTCCGAGCAGTACTTC.

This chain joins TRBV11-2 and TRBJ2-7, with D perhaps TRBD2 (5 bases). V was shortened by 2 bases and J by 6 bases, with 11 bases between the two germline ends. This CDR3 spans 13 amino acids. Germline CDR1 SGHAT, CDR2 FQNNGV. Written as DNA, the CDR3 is TGTGCCAGCAGCTTATTGAATGAGGGCGAGCAGTACTTC. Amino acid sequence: CASSLLNEGEQYF.

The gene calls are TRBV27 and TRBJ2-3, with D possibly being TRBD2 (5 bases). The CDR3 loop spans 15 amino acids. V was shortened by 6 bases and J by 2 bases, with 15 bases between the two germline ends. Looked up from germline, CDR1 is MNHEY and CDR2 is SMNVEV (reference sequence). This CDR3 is CASRVDFFITDTQYF. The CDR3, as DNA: TGTGCCAGCAGGGTGGACTTTTTCATCACAGATACGCAGTATTTT.

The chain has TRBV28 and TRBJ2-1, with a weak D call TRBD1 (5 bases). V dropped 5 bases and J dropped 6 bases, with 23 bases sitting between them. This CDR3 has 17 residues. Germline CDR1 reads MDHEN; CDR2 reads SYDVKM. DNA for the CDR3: TGTGCCAGCAGTCCCCGGTTGCAGGGAAATAGGGGCAATGAGCAGTTCTTC. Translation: CASSPRLQGNRGNEQFF. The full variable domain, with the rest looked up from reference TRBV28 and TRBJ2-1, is DVKVTQSSRYLVKRTGEKVFLECVQDMDHENMFWYRQDPGLGLRLIYFSYDVKMKEKGDIPEGYSVSREKKERFSLILESASTNQTSMYLCASSPRLQGNRGNEQFFGPGTRLTVL.

This chain's CDR3 is CASSPGTVSGELFF. In nucleotides, the CDR3 is TGTGCCAGCTCACCGGGGACAGTCTCCGGGGAGCTGTTTTTT. This chain links TRBV18 with TRBJ2-2; 7 positions agree with TRBD1. The V segment lost 3 bases and the J segment 6 bases; nucleotides outside the gene matches: 4. This CDR3 has 14 amino acids. CDR1 and CDR2 from the germline V gene are KGHSH and LQKENI.

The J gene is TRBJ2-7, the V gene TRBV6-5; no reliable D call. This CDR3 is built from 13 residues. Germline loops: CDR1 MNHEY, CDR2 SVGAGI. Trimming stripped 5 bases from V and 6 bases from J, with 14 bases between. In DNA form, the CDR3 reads TGTGCCAGCAGTCGCCCATCCCCGAGCGAGCAGTACTTC. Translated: CASSRPSPSEQYF.

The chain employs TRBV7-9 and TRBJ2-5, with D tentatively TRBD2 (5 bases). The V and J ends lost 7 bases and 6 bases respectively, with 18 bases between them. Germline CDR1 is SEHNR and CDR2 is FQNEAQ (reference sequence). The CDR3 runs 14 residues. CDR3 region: CASTSSGVLKTQYF. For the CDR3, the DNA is TGTGCCAGCACCTCCTCCGGGGTACTCAAGACCCAGTACTTC.

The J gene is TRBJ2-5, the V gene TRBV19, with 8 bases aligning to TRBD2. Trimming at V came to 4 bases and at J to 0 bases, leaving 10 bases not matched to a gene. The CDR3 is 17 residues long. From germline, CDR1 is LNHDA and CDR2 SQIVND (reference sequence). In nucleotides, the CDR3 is TGTGCCAGTAGTACGTTAGCGGGAAACCGGTACCAAGAGACCCAGTACTTC. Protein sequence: CASSTLAGNRYQETQYF.

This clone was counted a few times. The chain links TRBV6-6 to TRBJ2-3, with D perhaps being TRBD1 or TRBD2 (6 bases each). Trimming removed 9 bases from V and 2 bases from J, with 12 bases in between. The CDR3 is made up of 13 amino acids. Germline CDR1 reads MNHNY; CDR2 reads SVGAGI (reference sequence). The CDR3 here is CASTGRITDTQYF. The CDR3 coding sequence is TGTGCCAGTACAGGGAGGATCACAGATACGCAGTATTTT.

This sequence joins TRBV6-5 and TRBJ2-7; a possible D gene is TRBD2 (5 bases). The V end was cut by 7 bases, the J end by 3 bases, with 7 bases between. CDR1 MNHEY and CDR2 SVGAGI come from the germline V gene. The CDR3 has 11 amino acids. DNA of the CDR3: TGTGCCAGCATGGGAGACTACGAGCAGTACTTC. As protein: CASMGDYEQYF.

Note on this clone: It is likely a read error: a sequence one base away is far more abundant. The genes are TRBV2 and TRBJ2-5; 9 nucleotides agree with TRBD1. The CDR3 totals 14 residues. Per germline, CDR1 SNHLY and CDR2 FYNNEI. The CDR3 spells CASSDGTGIEAQYF. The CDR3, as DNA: TGTGCCAGCAGTGACGGGACAGGGATAGAGGCCCAGTACTTC.

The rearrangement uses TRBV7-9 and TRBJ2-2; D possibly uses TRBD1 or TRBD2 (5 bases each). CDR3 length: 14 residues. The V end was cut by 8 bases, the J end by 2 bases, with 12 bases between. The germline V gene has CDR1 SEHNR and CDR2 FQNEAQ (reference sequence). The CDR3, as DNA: TGTGCCAGCGCCGGTGGGGGAAACACCGGGGAGCTGTTTTTT. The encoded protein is CASAGGGNTGELFF.